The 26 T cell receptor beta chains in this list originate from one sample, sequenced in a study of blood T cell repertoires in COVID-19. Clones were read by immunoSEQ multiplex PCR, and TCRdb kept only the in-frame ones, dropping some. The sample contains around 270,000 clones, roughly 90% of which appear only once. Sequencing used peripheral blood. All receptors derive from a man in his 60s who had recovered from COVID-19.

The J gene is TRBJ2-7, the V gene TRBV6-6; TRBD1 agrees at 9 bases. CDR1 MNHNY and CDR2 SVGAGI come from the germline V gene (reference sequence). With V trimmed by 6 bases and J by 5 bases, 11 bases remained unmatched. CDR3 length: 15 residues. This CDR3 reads CASSLDRGIRDEQYF. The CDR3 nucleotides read TGTGCCAGCAGCCTCGACAGGGGGATTCGGGACGAGCAGTACTTC.

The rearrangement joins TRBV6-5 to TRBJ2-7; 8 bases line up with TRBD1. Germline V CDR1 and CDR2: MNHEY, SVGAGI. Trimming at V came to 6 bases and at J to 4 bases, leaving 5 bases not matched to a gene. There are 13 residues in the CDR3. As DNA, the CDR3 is TGTGCCAGCAGCAGGACAGGGTCGTACGAGCAGTACTTC. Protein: CASSRTGSYEQYF.

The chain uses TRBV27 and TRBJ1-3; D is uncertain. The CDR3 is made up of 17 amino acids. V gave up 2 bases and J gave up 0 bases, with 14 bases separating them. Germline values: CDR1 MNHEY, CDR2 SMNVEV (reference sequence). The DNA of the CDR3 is TGTGCCAGCAGTTTAGGCGGAGCGCGCTACTCTGGAAACACCATATATTTT. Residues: CASSLGGARYSGNTIYF.

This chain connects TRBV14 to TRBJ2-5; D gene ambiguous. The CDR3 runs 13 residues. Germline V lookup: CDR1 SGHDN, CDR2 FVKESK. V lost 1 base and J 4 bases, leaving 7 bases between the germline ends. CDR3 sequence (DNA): TGTGCCAGCAGCCAAGGAAGTAGAGAGACCCAGTACTTC. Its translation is CASSQGSRETQYF. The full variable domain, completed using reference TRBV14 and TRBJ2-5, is EAGVTQFPSHSVIEKGQTVTLRCDPISGHDNLYWYRRVMGKEIKFLLHFVKESKQDESGMPNNRFLAERTGGTYSTLKVQPAELEDSGVYFCASSQGSRETQYFGPGTRLLVL.

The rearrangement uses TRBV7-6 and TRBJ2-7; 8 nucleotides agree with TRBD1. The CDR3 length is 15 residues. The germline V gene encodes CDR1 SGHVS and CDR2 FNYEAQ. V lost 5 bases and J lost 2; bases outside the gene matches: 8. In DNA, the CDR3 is TGTGCCAGCAGCCTCTACAGGGGGACTGCCTACGAGCAGTACTTC. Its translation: CASSLYRGTAYEQYF.

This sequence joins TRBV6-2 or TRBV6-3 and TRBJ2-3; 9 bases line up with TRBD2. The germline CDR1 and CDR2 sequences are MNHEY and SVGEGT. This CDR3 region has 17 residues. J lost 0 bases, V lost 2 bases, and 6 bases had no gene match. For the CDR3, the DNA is TGTGCCAGCAGTTACGTGATAGCGGGGGTCAGCACAGATACGCAGTATTTT. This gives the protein CASSYVIAGVSTDTQYF.

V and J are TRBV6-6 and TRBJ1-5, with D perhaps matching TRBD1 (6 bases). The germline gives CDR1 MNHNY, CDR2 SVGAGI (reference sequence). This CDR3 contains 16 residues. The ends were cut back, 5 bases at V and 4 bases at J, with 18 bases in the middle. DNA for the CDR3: TGTGCCAGCAGTCCCAGTCCCCCAGGGGCAAATCAGCCCCAGCATTTT. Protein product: CASSPSPPGANQPQHF.

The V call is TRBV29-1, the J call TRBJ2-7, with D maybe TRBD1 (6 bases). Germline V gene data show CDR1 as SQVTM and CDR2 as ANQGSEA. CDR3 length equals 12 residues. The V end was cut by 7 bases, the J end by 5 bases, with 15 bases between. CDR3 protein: CSAKLSGDEQYF. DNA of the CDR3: TGCAGCGCGAAACTATCAGGGGACGAGCAGTACTTC.

The CDR3 is CASRLQINEKLFF. The CDR3 DNA is TGTGCCAGCAGGTTACAGATTAATGAAAAACTGTTTTTT. This chain uses TRBV7-2 with TRBJ1-4; D ambiguous. The CDR3 is made up of 13 amino acids. V lost 6 bases and J 4 bases, leaving 9 bases between the germline ends. CDR1 and CDR2 from the germline V gene are SGHTA and FQGNSA.

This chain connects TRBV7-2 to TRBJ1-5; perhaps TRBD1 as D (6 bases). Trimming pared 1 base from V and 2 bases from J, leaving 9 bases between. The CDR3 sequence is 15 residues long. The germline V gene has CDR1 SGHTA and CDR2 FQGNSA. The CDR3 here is CASSLDRAGNQPQHF. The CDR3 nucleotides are TGTGCCAGCAGCTTAGACAGGGCGGGCAATCAGCCCCAGCATTTT.

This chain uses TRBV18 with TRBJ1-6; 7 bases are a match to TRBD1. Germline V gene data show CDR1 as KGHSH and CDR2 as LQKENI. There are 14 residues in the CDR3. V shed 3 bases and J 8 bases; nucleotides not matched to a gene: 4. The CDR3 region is CASSPTGTHSPLHF. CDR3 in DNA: TGTGCCAGCTCACCGACAGGGACCCATTCACCCCTCCACTTT.

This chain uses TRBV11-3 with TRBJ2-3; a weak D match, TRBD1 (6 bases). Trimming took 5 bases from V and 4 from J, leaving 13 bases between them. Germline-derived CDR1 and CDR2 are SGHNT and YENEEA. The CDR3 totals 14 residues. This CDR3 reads CASSPGQNPDTQYF. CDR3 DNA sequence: TGTGCCAGCAGCCCCGGACAGAACCCAGATACGCAGTATTTT.

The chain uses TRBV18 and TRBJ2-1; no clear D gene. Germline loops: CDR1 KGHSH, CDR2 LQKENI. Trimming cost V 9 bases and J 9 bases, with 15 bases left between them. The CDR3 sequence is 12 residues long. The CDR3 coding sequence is TGTGCCAGTTCAGAGGTGTCCGGTGAGCAGTTCTTC. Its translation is CASSEVSGEQFF.

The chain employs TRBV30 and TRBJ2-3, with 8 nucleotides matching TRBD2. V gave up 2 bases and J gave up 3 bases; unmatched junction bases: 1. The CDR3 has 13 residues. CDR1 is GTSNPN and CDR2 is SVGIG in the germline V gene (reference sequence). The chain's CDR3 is CAWSRGGTDTQYF. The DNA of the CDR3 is TGTGCCTGGAGTCGGGGGGGGACAGATACGCAGTATTTT.

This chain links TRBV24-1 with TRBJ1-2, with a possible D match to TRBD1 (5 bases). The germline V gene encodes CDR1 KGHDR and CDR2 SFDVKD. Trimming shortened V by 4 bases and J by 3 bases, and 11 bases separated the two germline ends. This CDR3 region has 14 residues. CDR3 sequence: CATSDGGGDYGYTF. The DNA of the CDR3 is TGTGCCACCAGTGACGGAGGAGGGGACTATGGCTACACCTTC.

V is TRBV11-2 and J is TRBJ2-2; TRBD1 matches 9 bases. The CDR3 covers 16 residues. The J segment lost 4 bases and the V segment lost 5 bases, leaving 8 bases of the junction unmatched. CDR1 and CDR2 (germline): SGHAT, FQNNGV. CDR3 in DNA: TGTGCCAGCAGCCTTACAGGGGGCATTCGCACCGGGGAGCTGTTTTTT. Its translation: CASSLTGGIRTGELFF.

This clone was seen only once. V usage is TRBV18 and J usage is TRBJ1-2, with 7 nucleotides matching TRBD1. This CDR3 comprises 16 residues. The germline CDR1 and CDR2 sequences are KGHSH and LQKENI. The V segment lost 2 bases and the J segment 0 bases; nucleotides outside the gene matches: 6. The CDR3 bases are TGTGCCAGCTCACCAGCGGCCCAGGGGGCTAACTATGGCTACACCTTC. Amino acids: CASSPAAQGANYGYTF. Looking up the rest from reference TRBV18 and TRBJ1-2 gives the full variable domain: NAGVMQNPRHLVRRRGQEARLRCSPMKGHSHVYWYRQLPEEGLKFMVYLQKENIIDESGMPKERFSAEFPKEGPSILRIQQVVRGDSAAYFCASSPAAQGANYGYTFGSGTRLTVV.

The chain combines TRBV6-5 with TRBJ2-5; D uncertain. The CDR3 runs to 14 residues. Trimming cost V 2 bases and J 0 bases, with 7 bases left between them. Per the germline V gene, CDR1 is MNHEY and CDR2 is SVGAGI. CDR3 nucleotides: TGTGCCAGCAGTTACGTAAAGCACCAAGAGACCCAGTACTTC. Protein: CASSYVKHQETQYF.

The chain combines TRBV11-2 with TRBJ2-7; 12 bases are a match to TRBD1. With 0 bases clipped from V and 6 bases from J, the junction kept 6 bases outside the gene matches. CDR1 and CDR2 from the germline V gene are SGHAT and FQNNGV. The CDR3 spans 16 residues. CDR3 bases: TGTGCCAGCAGCTTAGATCCGGGACAGGGGGCCACCGAGCAGTACTTC. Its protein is CASSLDPGQGATEQYF. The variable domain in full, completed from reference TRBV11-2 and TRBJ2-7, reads EAGVAQSPRYKIIEKRQSVAFWCNPISGHATLYWYQQILGQGPKLLIQFQNNGVVDDSQLPKDRFSAERLKGVDSTLKIQPAKLEDSAVYLCASSLDPGQGATEQYFGPGTRLTVT.

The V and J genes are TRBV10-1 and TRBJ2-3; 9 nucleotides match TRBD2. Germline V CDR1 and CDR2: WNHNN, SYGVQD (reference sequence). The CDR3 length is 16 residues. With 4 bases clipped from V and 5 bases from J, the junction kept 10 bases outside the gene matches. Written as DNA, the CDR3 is TGCGCCAGCAGTGGACAACCGGGACTAGCAGGAGATACGCAGTATTTT. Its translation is CASSGQPGLAGDTQYF.

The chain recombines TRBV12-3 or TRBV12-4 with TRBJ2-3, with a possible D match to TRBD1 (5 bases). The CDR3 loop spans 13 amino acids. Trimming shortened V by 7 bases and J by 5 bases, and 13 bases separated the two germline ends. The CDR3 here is CASTLGQGDTQYF. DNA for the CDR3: TGTGCCAGCACCCTCGGCCAGGGAGATACGCAGTATTTT.

In nucleotides, the CDR3 is TGTGCCAGCAGCCAAGAAGCTAGCGGGGGGGGTTATGAGCAGTTCTTC. This gives the protein CASSQEASGGGYEQFF. The J gene is TRBJ2-1, the V gene TRBV4-2, with 12 bases that match TRBD2. The CDR3 has 16 residues. CDR1 and CDR2 (germline): LGHNA, YNFKEQ. The trim removed 0 bases at V and 8 bases at J, leaving 5 bases unmatched.

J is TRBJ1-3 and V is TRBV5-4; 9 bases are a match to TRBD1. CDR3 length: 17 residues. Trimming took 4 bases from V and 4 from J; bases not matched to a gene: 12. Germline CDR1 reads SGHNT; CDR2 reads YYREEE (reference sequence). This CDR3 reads CASSSGGTGTKGNTIYF. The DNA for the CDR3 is TGTGCCAGCAGCAGCGGCGGGACAGGGACTAAAGGAAACACCATATATTTT.

CDR3 bases: TGTGCCAGCAGTGAGGACCAATCAGGGGTCTACGAGCAGTACTTC. Encoded protein: CASSEDQSGVYEQYF. The chain employs TRBV2 and TRBJ2-7; tentatively, D is TRBD1 (6 bases). CDR1 SNHLY and CDR2 FYNNEI come from the germline V gene. The CDR3 loop spans 15 amino acids. V was clipped by 3 bases and J by 3 bases, with 15 bases between them.

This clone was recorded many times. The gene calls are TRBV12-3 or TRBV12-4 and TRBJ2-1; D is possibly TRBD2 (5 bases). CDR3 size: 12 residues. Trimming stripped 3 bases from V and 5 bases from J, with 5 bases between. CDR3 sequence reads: CASSFGNNEQFF. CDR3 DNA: TGTGCCAGCAGTTTCGGGAACAATGAGCAGTTCTTC.

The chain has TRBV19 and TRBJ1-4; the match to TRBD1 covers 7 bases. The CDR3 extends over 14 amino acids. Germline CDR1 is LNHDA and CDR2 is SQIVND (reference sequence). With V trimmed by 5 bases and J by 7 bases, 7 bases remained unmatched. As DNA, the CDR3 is TGTGCCAGTAGTTCCCGGGACAGATTTGAAAAACTGTTTTTT. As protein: CASSSRDRFEKLFF.